This T cell receptor beta chain was retrieved from a study of PD-1 and CTLA-4 blockade in melanoma. The CDR3 consists of 15 residues. Germline-derived CDR1 and CDR2 are LNHDA and SQIVND (reference sequence). Trimming pared 1 base from V and 2 bases from J, leaving 9 bases between. Sequencing used immunoSEQ multiplex PCR; TCRdb keeps in-frame clones, though not all of them. The data contain 15,000 to 20,000 clones, roughly 73% of them seen just once; the ten biggest clones take up roughly 15%. The sample consisted of CD8+ T cells from peripheral blood, taken before anti-PD-1 treatment. This sequence originates from a human donor with melanoma. The V and J genes are TRBV19 and TRBJ2-1; the D is unclear. The CDR3 sequence: CASSIVPDPYNEQFF. In DNA, the CDR3 is TGTGCCAGTAGTATAGTCCCGGACCCCTACAATGAGCAGTTCTTC.